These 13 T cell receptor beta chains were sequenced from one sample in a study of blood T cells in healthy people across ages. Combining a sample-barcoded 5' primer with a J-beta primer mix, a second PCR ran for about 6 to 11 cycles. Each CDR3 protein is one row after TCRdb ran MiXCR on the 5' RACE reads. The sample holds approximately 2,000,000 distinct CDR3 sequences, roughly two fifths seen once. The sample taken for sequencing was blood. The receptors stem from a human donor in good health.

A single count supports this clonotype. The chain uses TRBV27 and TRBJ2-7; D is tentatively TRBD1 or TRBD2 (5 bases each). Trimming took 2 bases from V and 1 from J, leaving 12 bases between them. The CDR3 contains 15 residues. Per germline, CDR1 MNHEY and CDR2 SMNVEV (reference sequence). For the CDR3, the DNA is TGTGCCAGCAGTTTACTCGGGGCCGGGTCCTACGAGCAGTACTTC. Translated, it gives CASSLLGAGSYEQYF.

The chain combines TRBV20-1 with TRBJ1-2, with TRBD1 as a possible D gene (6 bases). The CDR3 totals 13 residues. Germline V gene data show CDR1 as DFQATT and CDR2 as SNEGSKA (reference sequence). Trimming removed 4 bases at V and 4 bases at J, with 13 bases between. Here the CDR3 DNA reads TGCAGTGCTACATCCGGACAGAGCTATGGCTACACCTTC. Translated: CSATSGQSYGYTF.

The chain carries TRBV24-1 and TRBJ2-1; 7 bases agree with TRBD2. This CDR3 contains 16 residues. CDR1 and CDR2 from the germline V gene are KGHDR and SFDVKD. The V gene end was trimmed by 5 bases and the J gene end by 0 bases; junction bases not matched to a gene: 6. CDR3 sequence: CATSGPSGGSYNEQFF. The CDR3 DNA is TGTGCCACCAGTGGGCCATCGGGAGGCTCCTACAATGAGCAGTTCTTC.

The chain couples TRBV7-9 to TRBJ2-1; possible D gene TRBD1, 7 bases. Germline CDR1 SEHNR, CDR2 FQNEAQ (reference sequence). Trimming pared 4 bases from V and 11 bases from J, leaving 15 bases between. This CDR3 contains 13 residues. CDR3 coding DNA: TGTGCCAGCAGCTCGACCCAGGGGGGTCAGCAGTTCTTC. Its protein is CASSSTQGGQQFF.

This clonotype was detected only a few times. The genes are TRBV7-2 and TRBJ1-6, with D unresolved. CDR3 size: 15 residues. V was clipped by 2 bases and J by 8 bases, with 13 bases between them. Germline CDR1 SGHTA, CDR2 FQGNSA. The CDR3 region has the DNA TGTGCCAGCAGCTTATATCGAGCCGCGGATTCACCCCTCCACTTT. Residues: CASSLYRAADSPLHF.

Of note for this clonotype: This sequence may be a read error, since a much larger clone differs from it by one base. This CDR3 is CASSYSTAQETQFF. Here the CDR3 DNA reads TGTGCCAGCAGTTACTCGACAGCCCAAGAGACCCAGTTCTTC. V gene TRBV6-2 or TRBV6-3 combines with J gene TRBJ2-5; possibly TRBD1 for D (5 bases). TRBJ2-1 explains the end of the DNA better; the J call may be wrong. The CDR3 is 14 residues long. CDR1 is MNHEY, CDR2 SVGEGT, per germline.

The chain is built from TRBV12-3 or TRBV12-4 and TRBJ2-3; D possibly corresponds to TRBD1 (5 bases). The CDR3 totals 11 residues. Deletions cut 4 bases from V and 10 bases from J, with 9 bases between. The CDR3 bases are TGTGCCAGCAGTTCAGGGTTGCCGCAGTATTTT. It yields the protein CASSSGLPQYF.

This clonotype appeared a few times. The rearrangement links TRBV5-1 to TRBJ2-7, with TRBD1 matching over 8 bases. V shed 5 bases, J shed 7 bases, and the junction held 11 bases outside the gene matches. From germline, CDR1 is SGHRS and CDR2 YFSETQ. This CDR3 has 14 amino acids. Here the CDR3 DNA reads TGCGCCAGCAGTCTGACTCAGGGGGCGAGAGAGCAGTACTTC. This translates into CASSLTQGAREQYF. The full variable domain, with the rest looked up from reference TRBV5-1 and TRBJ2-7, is KAGVTQTPRYLIKTRGQQVTLSCSPISGHRSVSWYQQTPGQGLQFLFEYFSETQRNKGNFPGRFSGRQFSNSRSEMNVSTLELGDSALYLCASSLTQGAREQYFGPGTRLTVT.

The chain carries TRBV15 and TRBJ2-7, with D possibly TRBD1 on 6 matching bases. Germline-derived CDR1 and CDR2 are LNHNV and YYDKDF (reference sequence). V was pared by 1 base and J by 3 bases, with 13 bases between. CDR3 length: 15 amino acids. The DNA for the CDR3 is TGTGCCACCAGCAGAGGAACGGGACAACTCTACGAGCAGTACTTC. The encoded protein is CATSRGTGQLYEQYF. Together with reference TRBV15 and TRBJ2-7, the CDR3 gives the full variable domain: DAMVIQNPRYQVTQFGKPVTLSCSQTLNHNVMYWYQQKSSQAPKLLFHYYDKDFNNEADTPDNFQSRRPNTSFCFLDIRSPGLGDTAMYLCATSRGTGQLYEQYFGPGTRLTVT.

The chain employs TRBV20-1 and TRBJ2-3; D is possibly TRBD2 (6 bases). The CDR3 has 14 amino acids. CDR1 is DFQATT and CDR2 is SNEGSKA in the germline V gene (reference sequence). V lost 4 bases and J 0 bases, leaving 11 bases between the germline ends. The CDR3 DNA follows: TGCAGTGCTACTCGGGAGAGTAGCACAGATACGCAGTATTTT. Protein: CSATRESSTDTQYF.

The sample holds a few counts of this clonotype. DNA for the CDR3: TGTGCCAGCAGCCTTTCTGGGCGGGGGGCCGACAGAGATACGCAGTATTTT. Its protein is CASSLSGRGADRDTQYF. The chain has TRBV3-1 and TRBJ2-3; 8 bases are a match to TRBD2. Germline values: CDR1 LGHDT, CDR2 YNNKEL (reference sequence). The CDR3 runs 17 residues. V lost 4 bases and J lost 5; bases outside the gene matches: 14.

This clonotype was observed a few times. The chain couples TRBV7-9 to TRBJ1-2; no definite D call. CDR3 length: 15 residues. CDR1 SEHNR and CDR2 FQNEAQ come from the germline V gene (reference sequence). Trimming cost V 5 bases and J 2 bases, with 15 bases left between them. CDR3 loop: CASSQRSGRNYGYTF. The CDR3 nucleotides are TGTGCCAGCAGCCAGAGATCAGGACGGAACTATGGCTACACCTTC.

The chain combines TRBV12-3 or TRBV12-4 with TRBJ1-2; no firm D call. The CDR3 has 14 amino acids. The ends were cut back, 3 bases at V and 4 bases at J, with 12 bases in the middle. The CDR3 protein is CASSFASLAYGYTF. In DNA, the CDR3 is TGTGCCAGCAGTTTTGCCAGTCTTGCCTATGGCTACACCTTC.